This TCR beta chain emerged from a study of blood T cells in healthy people across ages. A second PCR of 7 to 11 cycles used a sample-barcoded 5' primer and a J-beta primer mix. From the 5' RACE reads, TCRdb called clonotypes with MiXCR, one entry per CDR3 protein. The profile shows 800,000 to 950,000 distinct CDR3 sequences, approximately 49% of them singletons. This clonotype was seen only a few times. Trimming removed 5 bases from V and 4 bases from J; junction bases left unmatched: 7. Germline CDR1 and CDR2: SGHDT and YYEEEE. CDR3 length: 15 amino acids. V gene TRBV5-6 combines with J gene TRBJ2-1, with 9 bases lining up with TRBD2. The sequence was obtained from a man younger than 45 in good health. The sequencing input was blood. This chain's CDR3 is CASSARAGGYNEQFF. Written as DNA, the CDR3 is TGTGCCAGCAGTGCCCGAGCGGGGGGTTACAATGAGCAGTTCTTC. Based on the CDR3 plus reference TRBV5-6 and TRBJ2-1, the full variable domain is DAGVTQSPTHLIKTRGQQVTLRCSPKSGHDTVSWYQQALGQGPQFIFQYYEEEERQRGNFPDRFSGHQFPNYSSELNVNALLLGDSALYLCASSARAGGYNEQFFGPGTRLTVL.